This T cell receptor (beta chain) was sequenced in a study of CD8+CD57+ T cells in acquired aplastic anemia listed by TCRdb under 2018. With regard to the full study: Extracted DNA from sorted CD4+ and CD8+ cells averaged around 3.3 ug, ranging from about 0.19 to 30 ug. A CD8+CD57+ expansion meant a frequency higher than the mean frequency seen in healthy subjects. Findings and caveats that apply to the study as a whole: CD8+ Simpson's diversity did not differ significantly between patients and healthy controls (P=0.060). Although twenty-nine CD8+ CDR3 sequences were shared by patients and controls, these sequences appeared highly expressed in patients and within the immunodominant clones of patients.

Genomic DNA was used as template for profiling of TCR beta VDJ combinations and CDR3 sequences. An Illumina HiSeq 2000 was used for TCR repertoire sequencing. In the authors' own workflow: Repertoire assessment relied on Simpson's diversity index, CDR3 size and DJ length profiles, and TRBV/TRBJ rearrangement plots. The immunodominant clone was defined as the most abundant DNA sequence in deep sequencing data. CDR3 amino acid sequences were checked for sharing across subjects and were also compared against the VDJdb database and published repertoires. TCRdb redid the processing of the public reads, applying fastp at Q25 and MiXCR, and retained in-frame beta chains. Entries that share a CDR3 protein sequence are merged under the most common genes and DNA. The V and J calls shown here were made by TCRdb, not taken from the authors' results. This sample comprises hundreds of thousands of distinct CDR3 sequences, more than 25% of them detected only once. The ten biggest clones cover 0.8% to 0.85% of the sample.

Concerning this clonotype itself: Its antigen remains unidentified. Per-base quality was not reported, and no clone a single base away is much larger than it.

The patients picked for sequencing were ones in whom flow cytometry had shown an expansion of CD8+CD57+ cells. Severe acquired aplastic anemia was diagnosed in all patients according to International Study of Aplastic Anemia and Agranulocytosis and Camitta criteria. Patients had received no therapy at the time of blood sampling. In the study, sorted CD4+ and CD8+ blood T cells from patients with severe aplastic anemia and from healthy subjects underwent deep sequencing of TCR repertoires. In the USA, patient enrollment took place under clinicaltrials.gov protocols 00001620, 01623167, 00001397, 00071045, 00081523 and 00961064. Ficoll-Paque density gradient centrifugation was used to isolate peripheral blood mononuclear cells. Before DNA was extracted, CD4+ and CD8+ T cells were sorted using either FACS or magnetic beads. The CDR3 numbers 16 residues from cysteine through phenylalanine. Of all the DNA, just the CDR3 is kept, 48 bases in frame from base 1. As encoded in the germline V gene (reference sequence), CDR1 is PRHDT while CDR2 is FYEKMQ. At the junction V is shortened by 2 bases and J by 1 base; bases outside the gene matches: 2.

The sequenced sample was sorted CD4+, CD8+, or CD8+CD57+ T cells (not recorded which) from PBMCs. The sequence joins TRBV13 to TRBJ2-2, with 9 middle bases fitting TRBD2. The receptor's source is a human donor with aplastic anemia. For the CDR3, the sequence is CASSLLAGKNTGELFF. The nucleotide sequence reads TGTGCCAGCAGCTTACTAGCGGGGAAGAACACCGGGGAGCTGTTTTTT.